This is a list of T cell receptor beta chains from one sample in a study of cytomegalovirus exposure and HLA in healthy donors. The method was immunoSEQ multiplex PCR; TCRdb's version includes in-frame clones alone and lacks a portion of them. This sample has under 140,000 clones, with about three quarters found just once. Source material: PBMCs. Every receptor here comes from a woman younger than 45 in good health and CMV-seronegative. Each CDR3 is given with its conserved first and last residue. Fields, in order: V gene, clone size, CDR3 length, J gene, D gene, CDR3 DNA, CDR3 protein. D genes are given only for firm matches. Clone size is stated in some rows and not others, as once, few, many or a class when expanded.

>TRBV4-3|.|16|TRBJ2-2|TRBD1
TGCGCCAGCAGAGAGGACAGGGGGGCCGCCACCGGGGAGCTGTTTTTT
CASREDRGAATGELFF
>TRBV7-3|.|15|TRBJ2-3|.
TGTGCCAGCAGCTTAATAAGCGGGAGCACAGATACGCAGTATTTT
CASSLISGSTDTQYF
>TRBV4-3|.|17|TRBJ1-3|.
TGCGCCAGCAGCCAACACGTCGGACAGTCGTCTGGAAACACCATATATTTT
CASSQHVGQSSGNTIYF
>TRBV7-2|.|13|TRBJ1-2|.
TGTGCCAGCAGCGCAGGGGTGGGGTATGGCTACACCTTC
CASSAGVGYGYTF
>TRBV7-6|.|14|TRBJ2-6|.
TGTGCCAGCAGCAATCGTACTGGGGCCAACGTCCTGACTTTC
CASSNRTGANVLTF
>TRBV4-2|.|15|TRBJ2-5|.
TGTGCCAGCAGCCAAGGCAACAGGGACCGGGAGACCCAGTACTTC
CASSQGNRDRETQYF
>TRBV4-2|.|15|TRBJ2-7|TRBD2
TGTGCCAGCAGCCGAGTAGCGGGGGACTCCTACGAGCAGTACTTC
CASSRVAGDSYEQYF
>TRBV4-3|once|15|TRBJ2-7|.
TGCGCCAGCAGCCCGGGGCTGGGGGCGGGCTACGAGCAGTACTTC
CASSPGLGAGYEQYF
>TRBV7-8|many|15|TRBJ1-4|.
TGTGCCAGCAGCGCATCGGGACTGTGGAATGAAAAACTGTTTTTT
CASSASGLWNEKLFF
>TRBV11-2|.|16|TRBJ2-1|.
TGTGCCAGCAGCCCGGGACTTAGGAGCTCCTACAATGAGCAGTTCTTC
CASSPGLRSSYNEQFF
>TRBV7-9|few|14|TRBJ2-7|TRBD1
TGTGCCAGCAGCCAGGCGGACAGGGCCTACGAGCAGTACTTC
CASSQADRAYEQYF
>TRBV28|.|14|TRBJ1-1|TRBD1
TGTGCCAGCAGCGGACAGGTGAAAGACACTGAAGCTTTCTTT
CASSGQVKDTEAFF
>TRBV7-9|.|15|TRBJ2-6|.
TGTGCCAGCACTTTGATAGCCTCTGGGGCCAACGTCCTGACTTTC
CASTLIASGANVLTF
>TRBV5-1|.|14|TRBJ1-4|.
TGCGCCAGCAGCTTGGGAGGTCAGAATGAAAAACTGTTTTTT
CASSLGGQNEKLFF
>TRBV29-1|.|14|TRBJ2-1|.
TGCAGCGTCGCGGACAGAAGGGGATACAATGAGCAGTTCTTC
CSVADRRGYNEQFF
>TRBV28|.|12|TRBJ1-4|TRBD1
TGTGCCGGCACAGGGGATGATGAAAAACTGTTTTTT
CAGTGDDEKLFF
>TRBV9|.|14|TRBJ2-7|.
TGTGCCAGCAGCGACGGGACTGACTCCTACGAGCAGTACTTC
CASSDGTDSYEQYF
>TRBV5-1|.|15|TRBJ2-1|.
TGCGCCAGCAGCTTGGCGCGACAGGTATACAATGAGCAGTTCTTC
CASSLARQVYNEQFF
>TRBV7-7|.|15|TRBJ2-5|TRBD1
TGTGCCAGCAGCGCCGCAGCAGGACAGGGTTGGGCCCAGTACTTC
CASSAAAGQGWAQYF
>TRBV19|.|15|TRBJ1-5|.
TGTGCCAGTAGTATTTCAGGGGTGGGCAATCAGCCCCAGCATTTT
CASSISGVGNQPQHF
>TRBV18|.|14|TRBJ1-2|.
TGTGCCAGCTCACCACTCTCACTGGAGTATGGCTACACCTTC
CASSPLSLEYGYTF
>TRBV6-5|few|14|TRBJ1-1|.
TGTGCCAGCAGGTTGGGGAGGCTGGCTGCTGAAGCTTTCTTT
CASRLGRLAAEAFF